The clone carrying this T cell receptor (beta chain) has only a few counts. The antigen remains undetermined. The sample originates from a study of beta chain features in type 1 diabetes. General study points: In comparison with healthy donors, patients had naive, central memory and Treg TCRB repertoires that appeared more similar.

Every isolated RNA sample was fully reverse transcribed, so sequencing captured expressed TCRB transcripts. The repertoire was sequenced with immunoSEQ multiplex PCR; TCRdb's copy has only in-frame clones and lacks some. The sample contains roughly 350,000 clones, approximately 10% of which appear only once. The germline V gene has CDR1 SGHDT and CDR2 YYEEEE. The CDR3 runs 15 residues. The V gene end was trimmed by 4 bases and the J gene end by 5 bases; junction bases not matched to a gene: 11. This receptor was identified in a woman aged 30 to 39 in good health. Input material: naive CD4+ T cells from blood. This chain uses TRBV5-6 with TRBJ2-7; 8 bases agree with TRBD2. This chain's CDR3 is CASSGIGAGAHEQYF. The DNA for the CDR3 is TGTGCCAGCAGCGGAATAGGAGCGGGAGCCCACGAGCAGTACTTC. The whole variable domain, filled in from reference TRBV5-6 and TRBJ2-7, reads DAGVTQSPTHLIKTRGQQVTLRCSPKSGHDTVSWYQQALGQGPQFIFQYYEEEERQRGNFPDRFSGHQFPNYSSELNVNALLLGDSALYLCASSGIGAGAHEQYFGPGTRLTVT.